This T cell receptor (beta chain) was sequenced for a study of regulatory T cells in long-lasting Graves disease. Time point noted: persistent/refractory GD, antithyroid drugs over 5 years with positive TRAb. There was RNA extracted from PBMCs, and the TCR library was made from it. Trimming stripped 0 bases from V and 1 base from J, with 9 bases between. There are 15 residues in the CDR3. Germline V CDR1 and CDR2: LGHDT, YNNKEL (reference sequence). Building the TCR beta libraries relied on iRepertoire HTBI primers, and CDR3 regions underwent Arm-PCR. TCRdb re-derived calls from the multiplex PCR reads in MiXCR, one entry per CDR3 protein. The sample yields about 430,000 distinct CDR3 sequences, under 25% seen once. This clonotype was detected a few times.

The chain combines TRBV3-1 with TRBJ2-5; D call uncertain. The receptor was isolated from a female donor with Graves disease. The sequencing here drew on peripheral blood mononuclear cells (PBMCs), taken when the disease was refractory, from a patient treated with antithyroid drugs. Written as DNA, the CDR3 is TGTGCCAGCAGCCAAGATTCCGGCACCCAAGAGACCCAGTACTTC. Protein sequence: CASSQDSGTQETQYF.